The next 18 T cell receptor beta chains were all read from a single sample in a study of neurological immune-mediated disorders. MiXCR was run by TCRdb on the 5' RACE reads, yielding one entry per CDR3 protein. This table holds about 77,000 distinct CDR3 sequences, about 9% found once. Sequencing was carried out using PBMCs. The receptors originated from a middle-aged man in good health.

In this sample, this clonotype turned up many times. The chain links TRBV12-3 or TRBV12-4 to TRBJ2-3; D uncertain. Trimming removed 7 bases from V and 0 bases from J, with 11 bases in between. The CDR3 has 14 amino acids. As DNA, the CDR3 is TGTGCCAGCAAACGGTTAGGGAGCACAGATACGCAGTATTTT. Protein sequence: CASKRLGSTDTQYF.

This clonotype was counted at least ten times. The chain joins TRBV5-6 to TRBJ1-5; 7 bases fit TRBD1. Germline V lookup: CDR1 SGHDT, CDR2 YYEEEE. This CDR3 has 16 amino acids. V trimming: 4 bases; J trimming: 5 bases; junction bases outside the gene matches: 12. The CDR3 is CASSPQTGRYDQPQHF. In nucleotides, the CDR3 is TGTGCCAGCAGCCCACAGACAGGGAGATACGATCAGCCCCAGCATTTT.

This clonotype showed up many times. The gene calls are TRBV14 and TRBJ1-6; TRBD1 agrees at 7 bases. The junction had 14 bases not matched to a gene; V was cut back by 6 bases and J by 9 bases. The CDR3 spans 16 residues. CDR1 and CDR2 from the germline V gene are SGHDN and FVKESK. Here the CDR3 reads CASRRTGAPRGSPLHF. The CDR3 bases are TGTGCCAGCAGGAGAACAGGGGCCCCTAGGGGTTCACCCCTCCACTTT.

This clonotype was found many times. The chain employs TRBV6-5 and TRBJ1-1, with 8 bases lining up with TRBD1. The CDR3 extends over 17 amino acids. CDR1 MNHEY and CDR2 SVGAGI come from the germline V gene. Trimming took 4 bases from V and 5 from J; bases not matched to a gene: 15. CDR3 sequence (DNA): TGTGCCAGCAGTTTCGGACAGGGTGGGTTTTTGGGAACTGAAGCTTTCTTT. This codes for CASSFGQGGFLGTEAFF.

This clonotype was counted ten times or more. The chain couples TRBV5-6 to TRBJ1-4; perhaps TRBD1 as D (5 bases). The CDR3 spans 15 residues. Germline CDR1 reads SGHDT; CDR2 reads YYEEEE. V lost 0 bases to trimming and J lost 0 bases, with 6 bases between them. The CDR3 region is CASSLVGATNEKLFF. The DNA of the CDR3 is TGTGCCAGCAGCTTGGTGGGGGCAACTAATGAAAAACTGTTTTTT.

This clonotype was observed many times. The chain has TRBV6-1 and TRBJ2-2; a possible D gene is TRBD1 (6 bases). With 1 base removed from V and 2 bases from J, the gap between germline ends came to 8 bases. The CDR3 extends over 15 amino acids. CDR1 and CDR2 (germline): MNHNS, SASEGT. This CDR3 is CASSEGTANTGELFF. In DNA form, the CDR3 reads TGTGCCAGCAGTGAAGGGACAGCTAACACCGGGGAGCTGTTTTTT.

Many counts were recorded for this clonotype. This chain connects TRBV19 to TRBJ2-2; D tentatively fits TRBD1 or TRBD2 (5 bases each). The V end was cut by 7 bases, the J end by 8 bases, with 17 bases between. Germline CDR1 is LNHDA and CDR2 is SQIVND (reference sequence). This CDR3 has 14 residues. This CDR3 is CASIGTTRGGELFF. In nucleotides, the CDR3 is TGTGCCAGTATAGGGACCACCCGAGGTGGGGAGCTGTTTTTT.

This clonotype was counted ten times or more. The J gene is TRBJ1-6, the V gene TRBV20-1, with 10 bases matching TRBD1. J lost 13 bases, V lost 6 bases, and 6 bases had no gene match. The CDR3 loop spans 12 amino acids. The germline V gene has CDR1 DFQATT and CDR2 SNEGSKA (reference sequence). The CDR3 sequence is CSAGDRGPPLHF. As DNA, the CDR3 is TGCAGTGCCGGGGACAGGGGACCCCCCCTCCACTTT.

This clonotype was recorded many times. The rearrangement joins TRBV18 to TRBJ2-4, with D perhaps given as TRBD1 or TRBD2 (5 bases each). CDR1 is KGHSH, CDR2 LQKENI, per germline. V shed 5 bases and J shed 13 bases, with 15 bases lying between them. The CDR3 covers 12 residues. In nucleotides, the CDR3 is TGTGCCAGCTCAGGGACCTCACCCCCACAGTACTTC. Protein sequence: CASSGTSPPQYF.

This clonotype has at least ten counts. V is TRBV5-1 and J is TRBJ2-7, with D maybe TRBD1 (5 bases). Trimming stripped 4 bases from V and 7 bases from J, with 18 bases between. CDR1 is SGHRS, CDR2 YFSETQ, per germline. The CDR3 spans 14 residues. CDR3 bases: TGCGCCAGCAGCCTCAGACAGCCGGAAGGGGAGCAGTACTTC. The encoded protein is CASSLRQPEGEQYF.

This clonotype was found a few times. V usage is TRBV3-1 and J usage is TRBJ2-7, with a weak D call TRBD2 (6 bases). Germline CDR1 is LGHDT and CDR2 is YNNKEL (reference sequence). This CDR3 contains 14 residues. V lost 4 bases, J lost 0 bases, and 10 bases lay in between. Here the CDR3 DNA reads TGTGCCAGCAGCCTAGCGGACTTCTCCTACGAGCAGTACTTC. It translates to CASSLADFSYEQYF.

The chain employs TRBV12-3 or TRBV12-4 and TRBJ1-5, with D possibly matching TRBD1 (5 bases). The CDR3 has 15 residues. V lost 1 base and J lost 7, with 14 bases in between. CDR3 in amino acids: CASSLVDSPLQPQHF. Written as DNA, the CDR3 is TGTGCCAGCAGTTTAGTCGACAGCCCCTTACAGCCCCAGCATTTT.

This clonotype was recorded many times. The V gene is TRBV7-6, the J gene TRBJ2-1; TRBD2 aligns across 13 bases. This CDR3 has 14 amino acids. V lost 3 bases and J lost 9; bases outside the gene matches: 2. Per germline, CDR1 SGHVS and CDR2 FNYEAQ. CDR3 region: CASSLGLAGIEQFF. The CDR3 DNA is TGTGCCAGCAGCTTGGGACTAGCGGGAATTGAGCAGTTCTTC.

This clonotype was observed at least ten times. The CDR3 spells CASSQGPQNTEAFF. CDR3 bases: TGCGCCAGCAGCCAGGGACCGCAGAACACTGAAGCTTTCTTT. The genes are TRBV4-3 and TRBJ1-1; D might be TRBD1 (5 bases). The CDR3 is made up of 14 amino acids. V lost 3 bases to trimming and J lost 1 base, with 9 bases between them. Germline V lookup: CDR1 LGHNA, CDR2 YSLEER.

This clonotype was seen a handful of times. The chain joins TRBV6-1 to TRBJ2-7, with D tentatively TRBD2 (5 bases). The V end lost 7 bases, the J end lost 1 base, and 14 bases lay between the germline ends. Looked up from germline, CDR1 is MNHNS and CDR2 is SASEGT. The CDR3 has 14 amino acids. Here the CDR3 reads CASKRVGISYEQYF. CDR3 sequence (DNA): TGTGCCAGCAAGAGGGTGGGGATTTCCTACGAGCAGTACTTC.

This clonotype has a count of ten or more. The CDR3 region has the DNA TGCAGCGTTGAAATCCCCGATTTCTACGAGCAGTACTTC. It codes for CSVEIPDFYEQYF. V and J are TRBV29-1 and TRBJ2-7, with unresolved D. This CDR3 has 13 residues. Looked up from germline, CDR1 is SQVTM and CDR2 is ANQGSEA. Trimming cost V 2 bases and J 3 bases, with 11 bases left between them.

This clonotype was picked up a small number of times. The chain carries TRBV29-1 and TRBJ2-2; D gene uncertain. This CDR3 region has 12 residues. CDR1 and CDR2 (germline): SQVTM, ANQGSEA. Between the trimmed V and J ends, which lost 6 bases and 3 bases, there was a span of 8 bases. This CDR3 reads CSVSADTGELFF. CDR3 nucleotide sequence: TGCAGCGTGAGCGCGGACACCGGGGAGCTGTTTTTT.

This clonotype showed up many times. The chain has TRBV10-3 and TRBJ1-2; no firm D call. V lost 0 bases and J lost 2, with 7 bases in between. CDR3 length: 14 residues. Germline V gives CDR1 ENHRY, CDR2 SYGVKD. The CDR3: CAISESARNYGYTF. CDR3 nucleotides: TGTGCCATCAGTGAGTCGGCCAGGAACTATGGCTACACCTTC.